This T cell receptor beta chain was observed in a study of cytomegalovirus exposure and HLA in healthy donors. The study, taken as a whole, reports: It was 150 to 200 TCR beta chains that were listed as cytomegalovirus-associated. About 87% or about 30% of the time was how often most TCR beta V segments were productive, according to an earlier analysis. A missense variant in DCLRE1C was later tied to TCR beta V- and J-gene trimming.

In the PCR, 60 Vbeta and 13 Jbeta primers were used. TCRdb keeps only in-frame clones here, not all; method: immunoSEQ multiplex PCR. The table lists approximately 100,000 clones, over 65% of them singletons. Remarks on this clone: The target antigen is unknown. The junction does not match germline at one end; this may be a read error.

The CDR3 is 13 amino acids. Germline CDR1 and CDR2: SNHLY and FYNNEI. The V call is TRBV2, the J call TRBJ2-2; D call uncertain. The receptor's source is a male donor in good health and CMV-seronegative. The sample comprised PBMCs. This CDR3 reads CASSEMNSGELFF. CDR3 nucleotide sequence: TGTGCCAGCAGTGAAATGAACAGCGGGGAGCTGTTTTTT.